This TCR beta chain was identified in a study of post-analysis software for immune sequencing data. Study-level information: Included among the disease courses, which were recorded for the cohort, were relapsing-remitting, secondary progressive and progressive-relapsing multiple sclerosis.

CDR1 is SGHRS, CDR2 YFSETQ, per germline. The CDR3 runs to 17 residues. Unique molecular identifiers were built into the TCR beta cDNA libraries. Around 500,000 cDNA molecules were obtained from 1 to 10 million T cells. TCRdb redid the calling of the PCR reads with MiXCR, one entry per CDR3 protein. The sample consists of about 540,000 distinct CDR3 sequences, around 34% of them appearing once. Study findings and constraints: TRBV5-6, TRBV5-1 and TRBV20-1 belonged to a set of about five TRBV segments that were more frequent in patients than controls. Significantly lower normalized Chao1 diversity was found in patients with multiple sclerosis relative to controls.

Of note for this clonotype: Its antigen is as yet unknown. A junction end diverges from the germline sequence, so it may reflect a read error.

The clonotype comes from a girl aged 2-17 years with multiple sclerosis. What was sequenced was blood. The chain joins TRBV5-1 to TRBJ2-3, with D tentatively TRBD2 (6 bases). CDR3 region: CASGFGAGPRGTDTQYF. The DNA of the CDR3 is TGCGCCAGCGGCTTCGGGGCGGGGCCCCGGGGCACAGATACGCAGTATTTT.